The sequence of this T cell receptor (beta chain) was determined in a study of blood T cell repertoires in COVID-19. Study context: COVID-19 samples, acute and convalescent, were from the United States, Italy and Spain. Sources were T cells, B-cell-depleted T cells, or PBMCs; the material itself was cDNA or gDNA.

Germline loops: CDR1 LNHDA, CDR2 SQIVND (reference sequence). The CDR3 is 14 amino acids. Trimming shortened V by 9 bases and J by 7 bases, and 16 bases separated the two germline ends. In the original analysis: Amplification with reference gene primers provided the estimates of nucleated cell counts. Assay: immunoSEQ multiplex PCR; the TCRdb copy retains only in-frame clones and omits some. V, J and clone size were drawn from that table, and D and trimming were deduced from the DNA. The repertoire has about 160,000 clones, around 79% of them found once; the top ten carry approximately 7.7%. Seattle enrolled patients during active infection and tracked them longitudinally.

Sample: peripheral blood. This sequence originates from an older woman with COVID-19, enrolled during active disease. The V and J genes are TRBV19 and TRBJ1-6; weak D call: TRBD1 (5 bases). The CDR3 DNA is TGTGCCAGCCAGACAAACGGGGGAAATTCACCCCTCCACTTT. Protein: CASQTNGGNSPLHF.